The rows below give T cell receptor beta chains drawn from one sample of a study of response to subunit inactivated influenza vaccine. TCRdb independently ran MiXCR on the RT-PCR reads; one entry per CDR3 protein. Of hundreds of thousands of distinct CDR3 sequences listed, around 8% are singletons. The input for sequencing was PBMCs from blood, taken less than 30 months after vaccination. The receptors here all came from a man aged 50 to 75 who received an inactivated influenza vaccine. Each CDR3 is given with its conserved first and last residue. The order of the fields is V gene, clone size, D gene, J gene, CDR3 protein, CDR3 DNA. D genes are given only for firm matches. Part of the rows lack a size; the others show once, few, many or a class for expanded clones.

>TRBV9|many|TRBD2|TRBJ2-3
CASSVNPEGPSGRASDTQYF
TGTGCCAGCAGCGTCAACCCTGAGGGACCTAGCGGGAGGGCGTCAGATACGCAGTATTTT
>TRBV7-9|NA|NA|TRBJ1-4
CASSLVGVGKLFF
TGTGCCAGCAGCTTAGTAGGGGTCGGAAAACTGTTTTTT
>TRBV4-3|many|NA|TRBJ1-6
CASSQDPRQGTLHF
TGCGCCAGCAGCCAAGACCCACGGCAGGGGACCCTCCACTTT
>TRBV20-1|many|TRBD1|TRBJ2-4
CSASSQGAAKNIQYF
TGCAGTGCCAGTTCCCAGGGGGCAGCCAAAAACATTCAGTACTTC
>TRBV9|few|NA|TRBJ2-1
CASTQGEVSYNEQFF
TGTGCCAGCACCCAGGGGGAGGTCTCCTACAATGAGCAGTTCTTC
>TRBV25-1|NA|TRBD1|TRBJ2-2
CASSDTSGTGNNGELFF
TGTGCCAGCAGTGATACCTCCGGGACAGGGAATAACGGGGAGCTGTTTTTT
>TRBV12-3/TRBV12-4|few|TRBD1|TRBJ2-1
CASTPRDREYNEQFF
TGTGCCAGCACACCCCGGGACAGAGAATACAATGAGCAGTTCTTC
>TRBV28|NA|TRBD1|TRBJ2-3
CASSYVGQGSDTQYF
TGTGCCAGCAGTTACGTGGGACAGGGGTCAGATACGCAGTATTTT
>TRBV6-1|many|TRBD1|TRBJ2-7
CASSNDRGAYEQYF
TGTGCCAGCAGCAACGACAGGGGGGCCTACGAGCAGTACTTC
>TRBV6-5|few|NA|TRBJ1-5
CASKNVGQPQHF
TGTGCCAGCAAGAATGTGGGTCAGCCCCAGCATTTT
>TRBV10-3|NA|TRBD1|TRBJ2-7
CAISESTGDDEQYF
TGTGCCATCAGTGAGTCGACAGGGGATGACGAGCAGTACTTC
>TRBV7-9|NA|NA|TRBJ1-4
CASSFDNEKLFF
TGTGCCAGCAGCTTCGATAATGAAAAACTGTTTTTT
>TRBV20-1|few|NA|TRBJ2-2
CSASGNPGELFF
TGCAGTGCTAGTGGGAATCCCGGGGAGCTGTTTTTT
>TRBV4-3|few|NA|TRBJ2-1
CASSQDLSDYNEQFF
TGCGCCAGCAGCCAAGATCTATCGGACTACAATGAGCAGTTCTTC
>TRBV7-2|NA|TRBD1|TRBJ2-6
CASRMTGTGANVLTF
TGTGCCAGCAGGATGACAGGGACTGGGGCCAACGTCCTGACTTTC
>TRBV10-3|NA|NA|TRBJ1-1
CATAPGKMNTEAFF
TGTGCCACCGCTCCAGGGAAGATGAACACTGAAGCTTTCTTT
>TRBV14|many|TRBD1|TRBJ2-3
CASSQGDRDTDTQYF
TGTGCCAGCAGCCAGGGAGACAGGGATACAGATACGCAGTATTTT
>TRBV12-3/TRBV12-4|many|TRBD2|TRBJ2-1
CASSNSGGSYNEQFF
TGTGCCAGCAGTAACAGCGGGGGTTCCTACAATGAGCAGTTCTTC
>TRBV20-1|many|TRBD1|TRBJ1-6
CSAASEFRDRGPPLHF
TGCAGTGCCGCTAGTGAGTTCCGGGACAGGGGCCCACCCCTCCACTTT
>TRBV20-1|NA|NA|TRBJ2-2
CSARRSAGELFF
TGCAGTGCTAGAAGGTCGGCCGGGGAGCTGTTTTTT
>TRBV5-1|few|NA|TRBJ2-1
CASSSSGQHEQFF
TGCGCCAGCAGTTCGTCAGGACAACATGAGCAGTTCTTC
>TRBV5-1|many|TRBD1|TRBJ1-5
CASSPGTGDSNQPQHF
TGCGCCAGCAGCCCCGGGACAGGCGATAGCAATCAGCCCCAGCATTTT
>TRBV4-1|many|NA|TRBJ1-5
CASSQVVGGRSSNQPQHF
TGCGCCAGCAGCCAAGTAGTTGGGGGGCGGTCGAGCAATCAGCCCCAGCATTTT
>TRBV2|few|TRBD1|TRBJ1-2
CASSGQGWYGYTF
TGTGCCAGCAGTGGACAGGGTTGGTATGGCTACACCTTC